This passage covers 2 T cell receptor beta chains from one sample sequenced in a study. Amplification of TRBV12-4/TRBJ1-2 clonotypes used adaptor-ligated barcode primers. A single record per CDR3 protein comes from TCRdb applying MiXCR to the multiplex PCR reads. The table has roughly 350 distinct CDR3 sequences, 6% seen once; the top ten hold 45% to 55%. Sample: memory CD4+ T cells sorted from blood. Subset defined: memory CD4+ T cells, CD4+CD45RO+CD25-. The receptor set was obtained from a female donor with breast cancer.

By sample fraction, this clonotype is large (0.1 to 1%). In nucleotides, the CDR3 is TGTGCCAGCAGCGCCGGGACAGTGCGAGGCTACACCTTC. Translating it yields CASSAGTVRGYTF. The chain links TRBV12-3 or TRBV12-4 to TRBJ1-2, with 7 bases fitting TRBD1. The CDR3 totals 13 residues. V lost 6 bases and J lost 8; bases outside the gene matches: 9.

This clonotype is classed as large. The rearrangement links TRBV12-3 or TRBV12-4 to TRBJ1-2, with no clear D. Trimming removed 3 bases at V and 1 base at J, with 3 bases between. This CDR3 is 12 amino acids long. In DNA form, the CDR3 reads TGTGCCAGCAGTTTGCTTAACTATGGCTACACCTTC. This translates into CASSLLNYGYTF.